Following are 24 T cell receptor beta chains from one sample sequenced in a study of T cells in Graves' hyperthyroidism and ophthalmopathy (dated by TCRdb to 2018 to 2020). The library was made by multiplex PCR. TCRdb names Illumina HiSeq 2000 as the instrument used. TCR beta CDR3 regions were amplified from RNA transcripts. A first-round RT-PCR of the TCR CDR3 used the HTBI primer set with the Qiagen OneStep RT-PCR kit. The public reads were quality trimmed at Q25 with fastp and then assembled into clones with MiXCR by TCRdb, keeping productive beta chains. Duplicate CDR3 protein sequences are folded into a single record with the most common DNA and genes. The sample table shows roughly 740,000 distinct CDR3 sequences, and less than 20% are seen once. The ten largest make up around 7.7% of the sample. Specimen: blood. These receptors came from a young man with Graves' hyperthyroidism.

This clonotype was counted at least ten times. This chain joins TRBV27 and TRBJ1-2; perhaps TRBD1 as D (5 bases). CDR1 and CDR2 (germline): MNHEY, SMNVEV (reference sequence). Trimming stripped 8 bases from V and 5 bases from J, with 15 bases between. This CDR3 is 13 amino acids long. The CDR3 bases are TGTGCCAGCCGGCTCGGAGGGGAATATGGCTACACCTTC. Protein sequence: CASRLGGEYGYTF.

The chain recombines TRBV6-1 with TRBJ2-1; 9 bases map to TRBD2. The CDR3 spans 16 residues. Germline assignment: CDR1 MNHNS and CDR2 SASEGT. V gave up 6 bases and J gave up 5 bases; unmatched junction bases: 11. CDR3 nucleotides: TGTGCCAGCAGAACCGGGGCGGGAGGGACCCACAATGAGCAGTTCTTC. This translates into CASRTGAGGTHNEQFF.

This clonotype was detected a few times. V and J are TRBV20-1 and TRBJ2-7, with TRBD2 matching 11 bases. J was trimmed by 2 bases and V by 6 bases; bases with no gene match: 9. This CDR3 region has 15 residues. CDR1 and CDR2 (germline): DFQATT, SNEGSKA (reference sequence). Written as DNA, the CDR3 is TGCAGTGCCCGGCCCCTAGCGGGAGGCACCTACGAGCAGTACTTC. This translates into CSARPLAGGTYEQYF.

This clonotype was recorded many times. The rearrangement joins TRBV7-2 to TRBJ1-1; D is unresolved. CDR1 is SGHTA, CDR2 FQGNSA, per germline. There are 14 residues in the CDR3. V shed 5 bases and J shed 0 bases, with 10 bases lying between them. CDR3 protein: CASSPTPMNTEAFF. The CDR3 DNA reads as TGTGCCAGCAGCCCCACCCCCATGAACACTGAAGCTTTCTTT. The full variable domain, completed using reference TRBV7-2 and TRBJ1-1, is GAGVSQSPSNKVTEKGKDVELRCDPISGHTALYWYRQSLGQGLEFLIYFQGNSAPDKSGLPSDRFSAERTGGSVSTLTIQRTQQEDSAVYLCASSPTPMNTEAFFGQGTRLTVV.

In this sample, this clonotype turned up a few times. The chain uses TRBV5-1 and TRBJ2-2; 10 nucleotides align to TRBD2. The ends lost 1 base at V and 5 bases at J; junction bases unmatched: 11. This CDR3 has 18 amino acids. Per the germline V gene, CDR1 is SGHRS and CDR2 is YFSETQ. CDR3 protein: CASSLTSGNIGRTGELFF. In DNA form, the CDR3 reads TGCGCCAGCAGCTTGACTAGCGGGAACATCGGGCGGACCGGGGAGCTGTTTTTT.

The V gene is TRBV19, the J gene TRBJ2-1; TRBD2 matches at 12 bases. V lost 5 bases, J lost 8 bases, and 10 bases stayed unmatched. Germline V gives CDR1 LNHDA, CDR2 SQIVND (reference sequence). CDR3 size: 16 residues. The CDR3 sequence is CASSSTSGRPRDEQFF. CDR3 coding DNA: TGTGCCAGTAGTTCTACTAGCGGGAGGCCCCGGGATGAGCAGTTCTTC.

The rearrangement uses TRBV29-1 and TRBJ1-4, with D possibly TRBD1 on 6 matching bases. Per germline, CDR1 SQVTM and CDR2 ANQGSEA. V was clipped by 7 bases and J by 4 bases, with 13 bases between them. There are 13 residues in the CDR3. The CDR3, as DNA: TGCAGCGCGGAACAGGGTTTTAATGAAAAACTGTTTTTT. The encoded protein is CSAEQGFNEKLFF.

In this sample, this clonotype turned up many times. The chain has TRBV27 and TRBJ2-7; 8 bases agree with TRBD2. This CDR3 comprises 15 residues. CDR1 is MNHEY, CDR2 SMNVEV, per germline (reference sequence). Trimming removed 5 bases from V and 2 bases from J; junction bases left unmatched: 8. In nucleotides, the CDR3 is TGTGCCAGCAGTCGGACTAGCTTAATTGCCTACGAGCAGTACTTC. Encoded protein: CASSRTSLIAYEQYF.

The V gene is TRBV20-1, the J gene TRBJ2-7, with 13 bases identical to TRBD2. The CDR3 extends over 15 amino acids. V lost 6 bases and J lost 0; bases outside the gene matches: 5. Germline-derived CDR1 and CDR2 are DFQATT and SNEGSKA (reference sequence). The CDR3 spells CSASGTSGVSYEQYF. DNA of the CDR3: TGCAGTGCCTCGGGGACTAGCGGGGTCTCCTACGAGCAGTACTTC.

This clonotype was observed a few times. The chain recombines TRBV29-1 with TRBJ2-1; D might be TRBD2 (5 bases). Germline-derived CDR1 and CDR2 are SQVTM and ANQGSEA. V lost 0 bases and J 3 bases, leaving 12 bases between the germline ends. This CDR3 has 15 residues. The chain's CDR3 is CSVEDPQRLYNEQFF. Here the CDR3 DNA reads TGCAGCGTTGAAGATCCCCAGCGGCTCTACAATGAGCAGTTCTTC.

This clonotype has just a few counts. The J gene is TRBJ2-2, the V gene TRBV7-2, with D possibly called TRBD1 or TRBD2 (5 bases each). Germline CDR1 reads SGHTA; CDR2 reads FQGNSA. The length of the CDR3 is 14 residues. V lost 6 bases and J lost 0, with 8 bases in between. CDR3 DNA: TGTGCCAGCAGACCGGGACCGAACACCGGGGAGCTGTTTTTT. Translating it yields CASRPGPNTGELFF.

This chain uses TRBV15 with TRBJ2-5; D may be TRBD1 or TRBD2 (5 bases each). The ends were cut back, 0 bases at V and 3 bases at J, with 14 bases in the middle. This CDR3 has 16 amino acids. Germline V gene sequence: CDR1 LNHNV, CDR2 YYDKDF (reference sequence). CDR3 in DNA: TGTGCCACCAGCAGAGAGCTGAGGGGATTAGAAGAGACCCAGTACTTC. Translated, it gives CATSRELRGLEETQYF.

This clonotype was detected ten times or more. V usage is TRBV7-3 and J usage is TRBJ2-7; D is possibly TRBD2 (6 bases). V shed 5 bases and J shed 1 base, with 15 bases lying between them. Per the germline V gene, CDR1 is SGHTA and CDR2 is FQGTGA. The CDR3 contains 15 residues. The CDR3 spells CASSPGGEGSYEQYF. In DNA, the CDR3 is TGTGCCAGCAGCCCCGGGGGAGAGGGTTCCTACGAGCAGTACTTC.

This clonotype was seen more than once but under ten times. V gene TRBV5-6 combines with J gene TRBJ2-2; TRBD1 is a possible D gene (7 bases). V dropped 2 bases and J dropped 5 bases, with 13 bases sitting between them. Germline V gene data show CDR1 as SGHDT and CDR2 as YYEEEE. This CDR3 is built from 15 residues. CDR3 sequence: CASSLLTGRTGELFF. The CDR3 nucleotides are TGTGCCAGCAGCTTATTGACAGGGAGGACCGGGGAGCTGTTTTTT.

This clonotype was observed at least ten times. V and J are TRBV20-1 and TRBJ2-7; maybe TRBD1 (6 bases). The CDR3 sequence is 13 residues long. V was cut by 3 bases and J by 3 bases, with 12 bases left in between. Looked up from germline, CDR1 is DFQATT and CDR2 is SNEGSKA (reference sequence). In nucleotides, the CDR3 is TGCAGTGCTAGCAAGGACAGAGGCTACGAGCAGTACTTC. This gives the protein CSASKDRGYEQYF.

Note on this clonotype: The junction differs from germline at one of its ends, possibly a read error. The rearrangement uses TRBV20-1 and TRBJ2-7; 11 bases are shared with TRBD2. The V gene's germline CDR1 is DFQATT and CDR2 SNEGSKA (reference sequence). The CDR3 runs to 14 residues. CDR3 in DNA: TGCGGTGCCAGACTAGCGGGAAGTACCTACGAGCAGTACTTC. Protein product: CGARLAGSTYEQYF.

This clonotype was recorded many times. This chain's CDR3 is CASSTRAGTEAFF. Written as DNA, the CDR3 is TGTGCCAGCAGCACACGGGCAGGCACTGAAGCTTTCTTT. This chain joins TRBV6-1 and TRBJ1-1, with unresolved D. V lost 6 bases, J lost 4 bases, and 12 bases lay in between. Germline V lookup: CDR1 MNHNS, CDR2 SASEGT. The CDR3 has 13 residues.

As concerns this clonotype: A read error may explain this, as a much larger clone is one base away. CDR3 bases: TGTGCCGCCGGGACCCTCTACGAGCAGTTCTTC. Amino acids: CAAGTLYEQFF. V usage is TRBV11-2 and J usage is TRBJ2-7; possibly TRBD1 or TRBD2 for D (5 bases each). The J call may be incorrect, as the DNA end agrees better with TRBJ2-1. The CDR3 is 11 amino acids. Germline CDR1 and CDR2: SGHAT and FQNNGV.

This clonotype was counted only a few times. This CDR3 is CSAERDTSYEQYF. The DNA for the CDR3 is TGCAGTGCGGAGAGGGACACCTCCTACGAGCAGTACTTC. V gene TRBV20-1 combines with J gene TRBJ2-7, with a possible D match to TRBD1 (6 bases). Trimming cost V 6 bases and J 0 bases, with 12 bases left between them. Germline V CDR1 and CDR2: DFQATT, SNEGSKA (reference sequence). This CDR3 has 13 residues.

The sample holds many counts of this clonotype. Germline and junction disagree at one end, which may indicate a read error. V gene TRBV27 combines with J gene TRBJ1-1; no firm D call. The CDR3 consists of 16 residues. Germline V lookup: CDR1 MNHEY, CDR2 SMNVEV (reference sequence). CDR3 sequence reads: CASSLSPLEGNTEAFF. In DNA, the CDR3 is TGTGCCAGCAGTCTATCCCCCCTCGAGGGGAACACTGAAGCTTTCTTT.

About this clonotype itself: A read error is possible here, since a much larger clone lies one base away. The rearrangement links TRBV28 to TRBJ2-1; the D call may be TRBD1 or TRBD2 (5 bases each). This CDR3 spans 16 amino acids. CDR1 is MDHEN, CDR2 SYDVKM, per germline. CDR3 residues: CASTLWGYSSYNEQSF. The DNA of the CDR3 is TGTGCCAGCACCTTGTGGGGGTATAGCTCCTACAATGAGCAGTCCTTC. The full variable domain, rest sourced from reference TRBV28 and TRBJ2-1, is DVKVTQSSRYLVKRTGEKVFLECVQDMDHENMFWYRQDPGLGLRLIYFSYDVKMKEKGDIPEGYSVSREKKERFSLILESASTNQTSMYLCASTLWGYSSYNEQSFGPGTRLTVL.

There are many counts of this clonotype. The chain uses TRBV28 and TRBJ2-5; 11 nucleotides match TRBD2. Trimming removed 2 bases from V and 4 bases from J; junction bases left unmatched: 15. The CDR3 sequence is 19 residues long. CDR1 MDHEN and CDR2 SYDVKM come from the germline V gene. CDR3 in DNA: TGTGCCAGCAGTTTACGAAGGCAGGCTAGCGGGAGGTGGTTAGAGACCCAGTACTTC. Translation: CASSLRRQASGRWLETQYF.

This clonotype has at least ten counts. This chain uses TRBV6-2 or TRBV6-3 with TRBJ2-7; 7 positions agree with TRBD1. Per germline, CDR1 MNHEY and CDR2 SVGEGT. This CDR3 comprises 14 residues. V lost 4 bases to trimming and J lost 5 bases; unmatched junction nucleotides: 8. The CDR3 is CASSSPDRRNEQYF. The CDR3 nucleotides are TGTGCCAGCAGTTCCCCGGACAGGCGTAACGAGCAGTACTTC.

This clonotype was counted a few times. V usage is TRBV29-1 and J usage is TRBJ2-1; 9 bases align to TRBD2. V trimming: 3 bases; J trimming: 10 bases; junction bases outside the gene matches: 7. Germline V lookup: CDR1 SQVTM, CDR2 ANQGSEA. The CDR3 loop spans 13 amino acids. As DNA, the CDR3 is TGCAGCGTTGACCCGGGACTAGCTTTAGAGCAGTTCTTC. Encoded protein: CSVDPGLALEQFF.